The clone carrying this T cell receptor (beta chain) was seen a handful of times. Its specificity is unknown. The germline V gene has CDR1 SEHNR and CDR2 FQNEAQ (reference sequence). J was trimmed by 6 bases and V by 3 bases; bases with no gene match: 14. The CDR3 sequence is 17 residues long. It was with 60 Vbeta and 13 Jbeta primers that the PCR ran. Under the authors' procedure: In a later analysis, roughly 86 million unique TCR beta chains included roughly 11 million shared by two or more donors. This table comes from immunoSEQ multiplex PCR, and its TCRdb copy is limited to in-frame clones, with some not included. The V and J calls and clone size come from that table; D and trimming were worked out from the DNA. The sample contains 150,000 to 200,000 clones, over 60% of which appear only once. This record comes from a study of cytomegalovirus exposure and HLA in healthy donors. Notes on the study in general: In a later analysis, CMV-associated beta chains were mostly HLA-associated, it appeared.

The gene calls are TRBV7-9 and TRBJ2-7, with 10 bases matching TRBD2. The material sequenced was PBMCs. The TCR sequence derives from a woman aged 45 to 65 in good health and CMV-seronegative. The CDR3 region has the DNA TGTGCCAGCAGCTTCTCGAGCGGGAGGGCTCGTGACGGCGAGCAGTACTTC. This translates into CASSFSSGRARDGEQYF.